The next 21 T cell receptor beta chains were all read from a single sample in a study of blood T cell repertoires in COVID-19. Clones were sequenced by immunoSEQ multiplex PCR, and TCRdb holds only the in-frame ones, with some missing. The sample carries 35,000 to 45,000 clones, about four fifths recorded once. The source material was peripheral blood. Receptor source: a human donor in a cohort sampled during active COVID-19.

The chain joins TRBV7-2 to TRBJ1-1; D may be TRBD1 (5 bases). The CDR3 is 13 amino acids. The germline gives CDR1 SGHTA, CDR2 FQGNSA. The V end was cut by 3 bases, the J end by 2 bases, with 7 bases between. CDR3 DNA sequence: TGTGCCAGCAGCTTTCAGGGTAACACTGAAGCTTTCTTT. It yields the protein CASSFQGNTEAFF. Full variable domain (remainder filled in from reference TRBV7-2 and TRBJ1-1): GAGVSQSPSNKVTEKGKDVELRCDPISGHTALYWYRQSLGQGLEFLIYFQGNSAPDKSGLPSDRFSAERTGGSVSTLTIQRTQQEDSAVYLCASSFQGNTEAFFGQGTRLTVV.

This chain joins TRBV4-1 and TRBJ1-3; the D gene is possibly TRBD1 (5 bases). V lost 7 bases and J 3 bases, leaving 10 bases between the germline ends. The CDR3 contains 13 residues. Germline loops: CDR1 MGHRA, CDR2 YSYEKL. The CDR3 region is CASTTGGGNTIYF. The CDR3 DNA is TGCGCCAGCACCACAGGTGGTGGAAACACCATATATTTT.

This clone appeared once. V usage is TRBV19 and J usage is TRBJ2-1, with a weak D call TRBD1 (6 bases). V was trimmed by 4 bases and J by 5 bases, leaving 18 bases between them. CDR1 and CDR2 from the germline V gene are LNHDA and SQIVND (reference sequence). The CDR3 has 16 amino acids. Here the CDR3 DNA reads TGTGCCAGTAGTAGATCCGGGACACACGATAACAATGAGCAGTTCTTC. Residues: CASSRSGTHDNNEQFF. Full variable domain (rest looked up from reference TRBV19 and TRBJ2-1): DGGITQSPKYLFRKEGQNVTLSCEQNLNHDAMYWYRQDPGQGLRLIYYSQIVNDFQKGDIAEGYSVSREKKESFPLTVTSAQKNPTAFYLCASSRSGTHDNNEQFFGPGTRLTVL.

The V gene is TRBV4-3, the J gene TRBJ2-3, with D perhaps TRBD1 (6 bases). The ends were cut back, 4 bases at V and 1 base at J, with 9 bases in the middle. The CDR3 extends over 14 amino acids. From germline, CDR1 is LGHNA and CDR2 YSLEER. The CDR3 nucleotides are TGCGCCAGCAGCCCTAGACAGGGCACAGATACGCAGTATTTT. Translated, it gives CASSPRQGTDTQYF.

As DNA, the CDR3 is TGTGCCAGCAGTCCCCGGACTAGCGGGAGAGAAGAGCAGTTCTTC. Protein product: CASSPRTSGREEQFF. The chain links TRBV6-5 to TRBJ2-1; 13 bases fit TRBD2. The CDR3 is made up of 15 amino acids. Germline V CDR1 and CDR2: MNHEY, SVGAGI. V was pared by 5 bases and J by 10 bases, with 8 bases of the junction left unmatched.

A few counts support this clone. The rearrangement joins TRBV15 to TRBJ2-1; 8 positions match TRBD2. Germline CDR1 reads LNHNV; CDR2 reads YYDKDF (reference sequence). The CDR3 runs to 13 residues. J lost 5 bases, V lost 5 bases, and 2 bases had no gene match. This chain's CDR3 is CATSEGLDNEQFF. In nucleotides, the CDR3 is TGTGCCACCAGCGAGGGACTAGACAATGAGCAGTTCTTC. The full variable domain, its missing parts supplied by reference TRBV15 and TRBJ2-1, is DAMVIQNPRYQVTQFGKPVTLSCSQTLNHNVMYWYQQKSSQAPKLLFHYYDKDFNNEADTPDNFQSRRPNTSFCFLDIRSPGLGDTAMYLCATSEGLDNEQFFGPGTRLTVL.

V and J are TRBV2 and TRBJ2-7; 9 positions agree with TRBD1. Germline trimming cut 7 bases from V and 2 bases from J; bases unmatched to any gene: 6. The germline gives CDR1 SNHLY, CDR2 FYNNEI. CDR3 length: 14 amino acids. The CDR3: CASTMTGGPYEQYF. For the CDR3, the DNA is TGTGCCAGCACTATGACAGGGGGGCCCTACGAGCAGTACTTC.

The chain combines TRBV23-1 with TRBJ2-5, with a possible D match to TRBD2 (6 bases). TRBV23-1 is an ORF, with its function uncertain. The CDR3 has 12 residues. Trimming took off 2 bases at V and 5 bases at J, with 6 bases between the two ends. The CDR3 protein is CASSQRGETQYF. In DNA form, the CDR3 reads TGCGCCAGCAGTCAACGGGGGGAGACCCAGTACTTC.

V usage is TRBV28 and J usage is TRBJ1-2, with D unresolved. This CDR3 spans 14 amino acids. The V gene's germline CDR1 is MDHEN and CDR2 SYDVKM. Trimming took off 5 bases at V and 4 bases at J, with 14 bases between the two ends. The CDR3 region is CASSRNLRSYGYTF. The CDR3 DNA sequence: TGTGCCAGCAGTCGCAACCTACGGAGCTATGGCTACACCTTC.

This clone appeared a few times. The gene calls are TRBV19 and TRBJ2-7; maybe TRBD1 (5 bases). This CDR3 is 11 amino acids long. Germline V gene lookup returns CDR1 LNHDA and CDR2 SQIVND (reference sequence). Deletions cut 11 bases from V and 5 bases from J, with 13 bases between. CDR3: CAAQGLDEQYF. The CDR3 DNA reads TGTGCCGCGCAGGGTCTAGACGAGCAGTACTTC.

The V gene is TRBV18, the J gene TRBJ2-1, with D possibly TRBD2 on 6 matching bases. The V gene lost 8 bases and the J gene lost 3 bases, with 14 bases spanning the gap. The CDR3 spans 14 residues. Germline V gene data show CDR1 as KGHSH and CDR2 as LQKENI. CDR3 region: CASLPAGRYNEQFF. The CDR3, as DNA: TGTGCCAGCCTTCCTGCGGGACGCTACAATGAGCAGTTCTTC. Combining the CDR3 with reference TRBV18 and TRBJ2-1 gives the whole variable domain NAGVMQNPRHLVRRRGQEARLRCSPMKGHSHVYWYRQLPEEGLKFMVYLQKENIIDESGMPKERFSAEFPKEGPSILRIQQVVRGDSAAYFCASLPAGRYNEQFFGPGTRLTVL.

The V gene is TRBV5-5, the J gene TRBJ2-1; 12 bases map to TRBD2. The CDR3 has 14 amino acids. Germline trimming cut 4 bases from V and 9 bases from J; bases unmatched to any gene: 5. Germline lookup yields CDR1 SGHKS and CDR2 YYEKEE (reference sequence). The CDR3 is CASSRTSGTVEQFF. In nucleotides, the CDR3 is TGTGCCAGCAGCCGGACTAGCGGGACGGTTGAGCAGTTCTTC.

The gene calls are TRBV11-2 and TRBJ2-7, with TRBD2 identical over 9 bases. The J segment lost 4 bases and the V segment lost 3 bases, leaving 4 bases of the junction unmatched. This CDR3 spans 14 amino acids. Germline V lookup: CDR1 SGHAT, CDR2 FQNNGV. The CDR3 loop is CASSFSGSEYEQYF. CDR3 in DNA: TGTGCCAGCAGCTTTAGCGGGAGTGAATACGAGCAGTACTTC.

CDR3 nucleotides: TGTGCCTGGAGTGTACGGGAGACCCAGTACTTC. Translation gives CAWSVRETQYF. The chain has TRBV30 and TRBJ2-5; no reliable D call. The CDR3 is made up of 11 amino acids. The germline V gene has CDR1 GTSNPN and CDR2 SVGIG (reference sequence). With 0 bases removed from V and 5 bases from J, the gap between germline ends came to 4 bases.

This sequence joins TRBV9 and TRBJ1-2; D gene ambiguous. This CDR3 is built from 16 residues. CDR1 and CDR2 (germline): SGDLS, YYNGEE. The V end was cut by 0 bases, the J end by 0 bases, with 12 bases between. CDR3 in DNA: TGTGCCAGCAGCGTAGAAGGTACAGCTACTAACTATGGCTACACCTTC. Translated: CASSVEGTATNYGYTF. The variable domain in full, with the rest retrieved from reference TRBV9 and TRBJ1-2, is DSGVTQTPKHLITATGQRVTLRCSPRSGDLSVYWYQQSLDQGLQFLIQYYNGEERAKGNILERFSAQQFPDLHSELNLSSLELGDSALYFCASSVEGTATNYGYTFGSGTRLTVV.

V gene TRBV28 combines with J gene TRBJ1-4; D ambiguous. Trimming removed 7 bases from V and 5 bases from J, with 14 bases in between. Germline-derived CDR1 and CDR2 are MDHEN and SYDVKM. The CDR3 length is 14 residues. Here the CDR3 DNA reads TGTGCCAGCAATACTGCGGGTCTGAATGAAAAACTGTTTTTT. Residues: CASNTAGLNEKLFF.

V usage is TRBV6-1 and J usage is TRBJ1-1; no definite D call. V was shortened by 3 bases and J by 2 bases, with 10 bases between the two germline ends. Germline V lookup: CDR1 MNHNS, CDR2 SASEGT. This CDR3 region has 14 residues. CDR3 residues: CASSESGDNTEAFF. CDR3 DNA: TGTGCCAGCAGTGAGTCTGGAGATAACACTGAAGCTTTCTTT.

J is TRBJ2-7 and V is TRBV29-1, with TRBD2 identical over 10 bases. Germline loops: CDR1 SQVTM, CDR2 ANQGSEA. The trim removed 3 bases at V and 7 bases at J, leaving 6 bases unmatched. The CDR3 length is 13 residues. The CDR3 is CSVDSGRAEEQYF. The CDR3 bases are TGCAGCGTTGACAGCGGGAGGGCCGAAGAGCAGTACTTC.

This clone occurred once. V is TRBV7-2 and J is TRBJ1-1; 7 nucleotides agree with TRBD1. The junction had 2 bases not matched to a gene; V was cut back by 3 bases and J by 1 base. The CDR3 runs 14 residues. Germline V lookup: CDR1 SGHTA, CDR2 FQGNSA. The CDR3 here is CASSLAGGNTEAFF. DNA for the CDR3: TGTGCCAGCAGCTTGGCAGGGGGGAACACTGAAGCTTTCTTT.

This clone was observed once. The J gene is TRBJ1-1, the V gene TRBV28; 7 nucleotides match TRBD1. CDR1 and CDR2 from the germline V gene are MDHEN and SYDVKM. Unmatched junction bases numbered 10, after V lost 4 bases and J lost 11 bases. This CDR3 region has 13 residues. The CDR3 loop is CASSSGQMSEAFF. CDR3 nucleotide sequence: TGTGCCAGCAGTTCGGGACAGATGAGCGAGGCTTTCTTT.

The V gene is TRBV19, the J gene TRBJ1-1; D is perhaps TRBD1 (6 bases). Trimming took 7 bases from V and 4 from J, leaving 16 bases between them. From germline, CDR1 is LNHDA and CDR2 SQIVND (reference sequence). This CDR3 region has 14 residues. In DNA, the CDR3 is TGTGCCAGTACCCTCAGGGGCCGATCCACTGAAGCTTTCTTT. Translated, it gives CASTLRGRSTEAFF.